This passage covers 21 T cell receptor beta chains from one sample sequenced in a study of T-cell reconstitution after alpha-beta-depleted transplantation in children. Unique molecular identifiers were used to barcode this TCRbeta library. TCRdb processed the PCR reads anew with MiXCR; each CDR3 protein has one entry. The sample includes 500,000 to 650,000 distinct CDR3 sequences, about an eighth of them seen just once. Material: PBMCs, mostly from graft donor cells, obtained 180 days after TCRalphabeta/CD19-depleted stem cell transplant. The receptor source for this set is a female patient aged 2 to 10 who had a stem cell transplant for aplastic anemia, so the T cells may come from the graft donor.

This clonotype occurred a few times. The chain uses TRBV3-1 and TRBJ2-7; 10 bases map to TRBD1. There are 15 residues in the CDR3. V gave up 3 bases and J gave up 1 base; unmatched junction bases: 3. Germline CDR1 is LGHDT and CDR2 is YNNKEL (reference sequence). CDR3 loop: CASSQRGQGSYEQYF. The CDR3 DNA sequence: TGTGCCAGCAGCCAGCGGGGACAGGGGTCCTACGAGCAGTACTTC.

This clonotype was seen repeatedly, ten times or more. This sequence joins TRBV27 and TRBJ2-1; TRBD1 is a possible D gene (6 bases). CDR1 and CDR2 from the germline V gene are MNHEY and SMNVEV (reference sequence). Trimming shortened V by 3 bases and J by 6 bases, and 12 bases separated the two germline ends. The CDR3 has 14 amino acids. This CDR3 reads CASSFGGPLNEQFF. The CDR3 nucleotides read TGTGCCAGCAGTTTTGGGGGCCCCCTCAATGAGCAGTTCTTC.

This chain connects TRBV6-2 or TRBV6-3 to TRBJ2-5; D might be TRBD2 (6 bases). Germline V gives CDR1 MNHEY, CDR2 SVGEGT. V was cut by 8 bases and J by 5 bases, with 30 bases left in between. The CDR3 is made up of 18 amino acids. The CDR3 sequence is CASDYFSPTDYGMETQYF. The CDR3 DNA follows: TGTGCCAGCGATTATTTCTCCCCCACGGACTACGGCATGGAGACCCAGTACTTC.

This clonotype was detected many times. This sequence joins TRBV9 and TRBJ2-2, with 11 bases identical to TRBD2. Per the germline V gene, CDR1 is SGDLS and CDR2 is YYNGEE. Trimming removed 1 base from V and 0 bases from J; junction bases left unmatched: 5. The CDR3 has 18 amino acids. The CDR3 reads CASSVTGTSGTNTGELFF. The CDR3 nucleotides are TGTGCCAGCAGCGTAACCGGGACTAGCGGAACGAACACCGGGGAGCTGTTTTTT.

The chain carries TRBV6-1 and TRBJ2-1; 9 bases are a match to TRBD2. With V trimmed by 6 bases and J by 4 bases, 7 bases remained unmatched. The CDR3 is 15 residues long. Germline V gene data show CDR1 as MNHNS and CDR2 as SASEGT. CDR3 coding DNA: TGTGCCAGCAGGCAGCGGGAGGTCGATTACAATGAGCAGTTCTTC. It encodes CASRQREVDYNEQFF.

This clonotype was counted only a few times. V usage is TRBV7-2 and J usage is TRBJ2-1; 9 bases match TRBD2. Germline loops: CDR1 SGHTA, CDR2 FQGNSA. J was trimmed by 9 bases and V by 6 bases; bases with no gene match: 12. The CDR3 totals 15 residues. In nucleotides, the CDR3 is TGTGCCAGCAGACTAACCGGGACTAGCCGGGTTGAGCAGTTCTTC. Protein product: CASRLTGTSRVEQFF.

The chain joins TRBV18 to TRBJ2-1; 15 bases are shared with TRBD2. CDR1 KGHSH and CDR2 LQKENI come from the germline V gene. V lost 5 bases, J lost 8 bases, and 16 bases stayed unmatched. The CDR3 has 19 amino acids. Written as DNA, the CDR3 is TGTGCCAGCTCAACAGTAGGGACTAGCGGGAGGACGCAACTGGATGAGCAGTTCTTC. Its protein product is CASSTVGTSGRTQLDEQFF. Based on the CDR3 plus reference TRBV18 and TRBJ2-1, the full variable domain is NAGVMQNPRHLVRRRGQEARLRCSPMKGHSHVYWYRQLPEEGLKFMVYLQKENIIDESGMPKERFSAEFPKEGPSILRIQQVVRGDSAAYFCASSTVGTSGRTQLDEQFFGPGTRLTVL.

This clonotype was detected a few times. The chain carries TRBV30 and TRBJ2-7; possible D gene TRBD2, 5 bases. The CDR3 is made up of 15 amino acids. The germline V gene has CDR1 GTSNPN and CDR2 SVGIG (reference sequence). Trimming cost V 4 bases and J 2 bases, with 18 bases left between them. The CDR3 nucleotides are TGTGCCTGGAAGAGGGCAGTCACCCCAACCTACGAGCAGTACTTC. It encodes CAWKRAVTPTYEQYF.

Only a few counts were recorded for this clonotype. The chain is built from TRBV27 and TRBJ2-1; D perhaps matches TRBD2 (5 bases). The CDR3 extends over 14 amino acids. Trimming shortened V by 2 bases and J by 6 bases, and 11 bases separated the two germline ends. The germline gives CDR1 MNHEY, CDR2 SMNVEV (reference sequence). The CDR3 loop is CASSLILASNEQFF. The CDR3 DNA reads TGTGCCAGCAGTTTAATCCTAGCCAGCAATGAGCAGTTCTTC.

The V and J genes are TRBV7-2 and TRBJ2-3, with D perhaps TRBD1 (5 bases). V was clipped by 3 bases and J by 4 bases, with 14 bases between them. The germline V gene encodes CDR1 SGHTA and CDR2 FQGNSA. This CDR3 region has 15 residues. This CDR3 is CASSFPWSGSDTQYF. The CDR3 DNA is TGTGCCAGCAGCTTTCCTTGGTCAGGGTCAGATACGCAGTATTTT.

This clonotype showed up just a few times. The V and J genes are TRBV2 and TRBJ2-3; 8 nucleotides match TRBD2. The CDR3 runs to 15 residues. The trim removed 6 bases at V and 0 bases at J, leaving 5 bases unmatched. Germline V gene lookup returns CDR1 SNHLY and CDR2 FYNNEI. CDR3 DNA: TGTGCCAGCAGAAGAATAGCGGGGAGCACAGATACGCAGTATTTT. This codes for CASRRIAGSTDTQYF.

The chain is built from TRBV11-2 and TRBJ1-4; weak D call: TRBD1 (5 bases). Germline values: CDR1 SGHAT, CDR2 FQNNGV. V gave up 4 bases and J gave up 1 base, with 13 bases separating them. The CDR3 extends over 16 amino acids. The DNA of the CDR3 is TGTGCCAGCAGCTCGCAGGGCAGGTTAACTAATGAAAAACTGTTTTTT. Residues: CASSSQGRLTNEKLFF.

At least ten counts were recorded for this clonotype. The CDR3 loop is CSARDAASRSYEQYV. CDR3 bases: TGCAGTGCTAGAGATGCGGCTAGCCGGTCCTACGAGCAGTACGTC. The V and J genes are TRBV20-1 and TRBJ2-7; perhaps TRBD2 as D (5 bases). CDR1 DFQATT and CDR2 SNEGSKA come from the germline V gene (reference sequence). The CDR3 is 15 residues long. Trimming removed 0 bases at V and 1 base at J, with 13 bases between.

The V call is TRBV7-2, the J call TRBJ1-1; 11 bases are a match to TRBD1. The CDR3 runs 16 residues. Per germline, CDR1 SGHTA and CDR2 FQGNSA. The V gene end was trimmed by 2 bases and the J gene end by 4 bases; junction bases not matched to a gene: 6. CDR3 in DNA: TGTGCCAGCAGCTTAAGGACAGGGGGCAGGGGCACTGAAGCTTTCTTT. It is translated as CASSLRTGGRGTEAFF.

In this sample, this clonotype turned up a few times. J is TRBJ2-7 and V is TRBV7-9; D may be TRBD1 (6 bases). Germline V gene data show CDR1 as SEHNR and CDR2 as FQNEAQ (reference sequence). The V end lost 4 bases, the J end lost 2 bases, and 12 bases lay between the germline ends. The CDR3 totals 14 residues. The CDR3 DNA follows: TGTGCCAGCAGCTCATGGGGACACCCCTACGAGCAGTACTTC. Protein product: CASSSWGHPYEQYF. The complete variable domain, with remaining parts taken from reference TRBV7-9 and TRBJ2-7, reads DTGVSQNPRHKITKRGQNVTFRCDPISEHNRLYWYRQTLGQGPEFLTYFQNEAQLEKSRLLSDRFSAERPKGSFSTLEIQRTEQGDSAMYLCASSSWGHPYEQYFGPGTRLTVT.

This clonotype was found a few times. This rearrangement joins TRBV20-1 to TRBJ2-1, with 10 bases lining up with TRBD2. Germline assignment: CDR1 DFQATT and CDR2 SNEGSKA (reference sequence). This CDR3 comprises 17 residues. The junction had 7 bases not matched to a gene; V was cut back by 1 base and J by 1 base. CDR3 protein: CSARALKAGGSYNEQFF. The CDR3 nucleotides are TGCAGTGCTAGAGCTCTAAAAGCGGGAGGGTCCTACAATGAGCAGTTCTTC.

The rearrangement links TRBV7-2 to TRBJ2-7, with TRBD1 identical over 11 bases. J lost 3 bases, V lost 5 bases, and 6 bases had no gene match. Germline CDR1 SGHTA, CDR2 FQGNSA. The CDR3 is 15 residues long. The DNA of the CDR3 is TGTGCCAGCAGCCGGGGACAGGGGGATCGCTACGAGCAGTACTTC. Translating it yields CASSRGQGDRYEQYF.

The sample holds a few counts of this clonotype. V gene TRBV5-1 combines with J gene TRBJ1-4; perhaps TRBD1 as D (5 bases). Germline-derived CDR1 and CDR2 are SGHRS and YFSETQ. CDR3 length: 14 residues. V lost 2 bases and J 6 bases, leaving 11 bases between the germline ends. The CDR3 DNA follows: TGCGCCAGCAGCTTTCGGGGCAGCGATGAAAAACTGTTTTTT. Residues: CASSFRGSDEKLFF.

This clonotype was detected ten times or more. The chain links TRBV5-1 to TRBJ2-2, with D perhaps TRBD1 or TRBD2 (5 bases each). Germline CDR1 is SGHRS and CDR2 is YFSETQ. Deletions cut 0 bases from V and 3 bases from J, with 9 bases between. The CDR3 sequence is 15 residues long. CDR3 region: CASSLGGADTGELFF. In DNA, the CDR3 is TGCGCCAGCAGCTTGGGAGGGGCGGACACCGGGGAGCTGTTTTTT.

This clonotype showed up just a few times. The V gene is TRBV7-2, the J gene TRBJ2-1; 9 nucleotides match TRBD2. Germline V gene data show CDR1 as SGHTA and CDR2 as FQGNSA. Trimming at V came to 4 bases and at J to 7 bases, leaving 8 bases not matched to a gene. This CDR3 is 15 amino acids long. This CDR3 is CASSSSGIGGNEQFF. The CDR3 nucleotides are TGTGCCAGCAGCTCTAGCGGGATTGGGGGGAATGAGCAGTTCTTC.

This clonotype was counted a few times. This sequence joins TRBV5-5 and TRBJ1-4; the D gene is possibly TRBD1 (6 bases). The CDR3 covers 15 residues. Per the germline V gene, CDR1 is SGHKS and CDR2 is YYEKEE (reference sequence). The V gene lost 6 bases and the J gene lost 5 bases, with 17 bases spanning the gap. CDR3 loop: CASNLGGTLNEKLFF. CDR3 bases: TGTGCCAGCAACCTTGGTGGGACACTGAATGAAAAACTGTTTTTT.